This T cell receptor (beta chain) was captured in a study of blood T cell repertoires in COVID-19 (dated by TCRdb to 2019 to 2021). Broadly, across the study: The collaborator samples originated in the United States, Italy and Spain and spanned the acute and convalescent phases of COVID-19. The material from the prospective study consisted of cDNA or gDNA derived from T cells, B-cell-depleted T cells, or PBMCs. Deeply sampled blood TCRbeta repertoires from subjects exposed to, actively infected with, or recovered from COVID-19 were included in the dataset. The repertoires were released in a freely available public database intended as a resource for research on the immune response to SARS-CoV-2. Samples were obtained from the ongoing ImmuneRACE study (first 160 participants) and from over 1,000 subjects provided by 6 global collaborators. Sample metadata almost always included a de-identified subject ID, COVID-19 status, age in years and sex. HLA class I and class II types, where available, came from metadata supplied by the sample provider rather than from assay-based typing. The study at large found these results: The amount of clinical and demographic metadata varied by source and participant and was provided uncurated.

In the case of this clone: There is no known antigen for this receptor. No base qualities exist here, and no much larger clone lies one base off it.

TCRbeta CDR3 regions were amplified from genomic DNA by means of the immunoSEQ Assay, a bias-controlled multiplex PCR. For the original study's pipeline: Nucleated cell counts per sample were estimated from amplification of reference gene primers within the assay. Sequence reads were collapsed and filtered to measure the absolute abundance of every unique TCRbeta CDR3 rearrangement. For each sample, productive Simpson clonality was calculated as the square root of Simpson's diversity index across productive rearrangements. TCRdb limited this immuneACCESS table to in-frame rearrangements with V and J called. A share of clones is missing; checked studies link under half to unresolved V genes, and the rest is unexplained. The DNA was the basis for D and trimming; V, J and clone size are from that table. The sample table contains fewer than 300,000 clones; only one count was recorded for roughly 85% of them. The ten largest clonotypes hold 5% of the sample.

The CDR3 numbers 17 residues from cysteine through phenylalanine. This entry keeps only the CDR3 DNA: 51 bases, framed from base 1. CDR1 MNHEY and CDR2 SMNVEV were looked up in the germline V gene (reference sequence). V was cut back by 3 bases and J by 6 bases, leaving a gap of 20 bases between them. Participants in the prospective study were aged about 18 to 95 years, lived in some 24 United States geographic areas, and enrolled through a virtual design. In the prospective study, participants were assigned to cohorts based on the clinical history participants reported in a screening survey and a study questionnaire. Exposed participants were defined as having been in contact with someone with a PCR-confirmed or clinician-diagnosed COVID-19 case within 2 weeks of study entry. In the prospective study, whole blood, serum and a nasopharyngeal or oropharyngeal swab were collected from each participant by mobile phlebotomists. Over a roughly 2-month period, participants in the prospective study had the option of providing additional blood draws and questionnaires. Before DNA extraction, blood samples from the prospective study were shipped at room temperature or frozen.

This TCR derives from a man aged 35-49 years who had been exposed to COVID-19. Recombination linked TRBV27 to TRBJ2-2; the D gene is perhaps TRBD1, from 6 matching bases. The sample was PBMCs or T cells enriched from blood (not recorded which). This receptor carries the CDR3 CASSLIVSGGRSGELFF. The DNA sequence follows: TGTGCCAGCAGTTTGATTGTCAGTGGGGGCCGTTCCGGGGAGCTGTTTTTT.